Below, 27 T cell receptor beta chains from the same sample are listed, as sequenced in a study of neoadjuvant anti-PD-1 for oral cavity cancer. Data came from immunoSEQ multiplex PCR; TCRdb stores just in-frame clones and leaves some out. Of fewer than 90,000 clones listed, roughly four fifths were seen once; the top ten hold 2.5% to 4%. The sequencing used PBMCs, collected before nivolumab (anti-PD-1) treatment. The receptors here all came from a person aged 40 to 85 with oral cavity squamous cell carcinoma.

CDR3 nucleotide sequence: TGCGCCAGCAGTGAGGCATACGAGCAGTACTTC. It yields the protein CASSEAYEQYF. V gene TRBV10-2 combines with J gene TRBJ2-7; the D is unclear. V was pared by 2 bases and J by 4 bases, with 3 bases between. Germline lookup yields CDR1 WSHSY and CDR2 SAAADI. CDR3 length: 11 amino acids.

The V gene is TRBV9, the J gene TRBJ2-1; D not resolved. The germline CDR1 and CDR2 sequences are SGDLS and YYNGEE. V was shortened by 0 bases and J by 0 bases, with 10 bases between the two germline ends. The CDR3 loop spans 16 amino acids. In DNA form, the CDR3 reads TGTGCCAGCAGCGTAGGCTTGCGGAGCTCCTACAATGAGCAGTTCTTC. Its protein product is CASSVGLRSSYNEQFF.

The rearrangement links TRBV6-5 to TRBJ2-1; 9 bases fit TRBD1. Trimming removed 1 base from V and 6 bases from J; junction bases left unmatched: 7. The CDR3 is made up of 16 amino acids. Germline CDR1 reads MNHEY; CDR2 reads SVGAGI. The CDR3 here is CASSYFRTGDGNEQFF. CDR3 bases: TGTGCCAGCAGTTACTTCCGGACAGGGGATGGCAATGAGCAGTTCTTC.

The chain combines TRBV2 with TRBJ1-5; D is uncertain. V was shortened by 7 bases and J by 3 bases, with 13 bases between the two germline ends. The CDR3 runs to 14 residues. The V gene's germline CDR1 is SNHLY and CDR2 FYNNEI. CDR3 bases: TGTGCCAGCAATCTGCCACCCTTCAATCAGCCCCAGCATTTT. Its protein is CASNLPPFNQPQHF.

The chain combines TRBV30 with TRBJ1-5; D gene uncertain. This CDR3 spans 13 amino acids. CDR1 GTSNPN and CDR2 SVGIG come from the germline V gene (reference sequence). V lost 1 base, J lost 4 bases, and 8 bases lay in between. For the CDR3, the DNA is TGTGCCTGGAGTGGGCAGGCGAATCAGCCCCAGCATTTT. This sequence encodes CAWSGQANQPQHF.

Only one count was recorded for this clone. V is TRBV5-8 and J is TRBJ1-5; D gene ambiguous. With 0 bases removed from V and 9 bases from J, the gap between germline ends came to 19 bases. CDR1 SGHTS and CDR2 YDEGEE come from the germline V gene. The CDR3 has 16 amino acids. The CDR3 protein is CASSLAGSQVVTPQHF. In DNA form, the CDR3 reads TGTGCCAGCAGCTTGGCCGGCAGCCAGGTCGTTACGCCCCAGCATTTT.

This chain connects TRBV9 to TRBJ2-7; possibly TRBD2 for D (5 bases). The CDR3 is 14 amino acids. The V end lost 0 bases, the J end lost 5 bases, and 12 bases lay between the germline ends. Germline CDR1 and CDR2: SGDLS and YYNGEE. CDR3 nucleotides: TGTGCCAGCAGCGTAGGGAGGCAGCCCCACGAGCAGTACTTC. Translation: CASSVGRQPHEQYF. Variable domain in full (rest from reference TRBV9 and TRBJ2-7): DSGVTQTPKHLITATGQRVTLRCSPRSGDLSVYWYQQSLDQGLQFLIQYYNGEERAKGNILERFSAQQFPDLHSELNLSSLELGDSALYFCASSVGRQPHEQYFGPGTRLTVT.

The chain recombines TRBV5-6 with TRBJ2-1, with a tentative D call TRBD2 (7 bases). The CDR3 extends over 15 amino acids. CDR1 and CDR2 from the germline V gene are SGHDT and YYEEEE. The V end was cut by 7 bases, the J end by 10 bases, with 24 bases between. The CDR3 reads CASSTRIGGAREQFF. The CDR3 nucleotides are TGTGCCAGCTCGACGCGAATAGGGGGGGCGAGGGAGCAGTTCTTC.

The V and J genes are TRBV6-6 and TRBJ1-2; TRBD1 agrees at 7 bases. In germline, CDR1 is MNHNY, CDR2 SVGAGI (reference sequence). V gave up 6 bases and J gave up 3 bases; unmatched junction bases: 4. The CDR3 has 13 amino acids. DNA for the CDR3: TGTGCCAGCAGCCCTACAGGGGACTATGGCTACACCTTC. Translation gives CASSPTGDYGYTF.

This rearrangement joins TRBV30 to TRBJ2-5; maybe TRBD2 (6 bases). Germline CDR1 and CDR2: GTSNPN and SVGIG (reference sequence). Trimming took off 3 bases at V and 10 bases at J, with 18 bases between the two ends. There are 13 residues in the CDR3. Written as DNA, the CDR3 is TGTGCCTGGAGATCAGGCGGGCTCGGGGGCCAGTACTTC. It is translated as CAWRSGGLGGQYF.

Concerning this clone itself: Different DNA sequences within this sample yield the same CDR3. This rearrangement joins TRBV5-1 to TRBJ2-5; D not resolved. Trimming left V 2 bases short and J 1 base short, with 3 bases between. This CDR3 spans 12 amino acids. Germline V gene sequence: CDR1 SGHRS, CDR2 YFSETQ. The CDR3 sequence is CASSFGQETQYF. CDR3 DNA: TGCGCCAGCAGCTTCGGCCAAGAGACCCAGTACTTC.

The chain carries TRBV19 and TRBJ1-1; TRBD1 matches 7 bases. The CDR3 has 12 amino acids. The germline V gene has CDR1 LNHDA and CDR2 SQIVND (reference sequence). With 7 bases clipped from V and 7 bases from J, the junction kept 6 bases outside the gene matches. The CDR3 sequence: CASTDRVGEAFF. The CDR3 DNA sequence: TGTGCCAGTACCGACAGGGTCGGTGAAGCTTTCTTT.

The chain joins TRBV2 to TRBJ2-3, with 7 bases lining up with TRBD1. This CDR3 contains 14 residues. Germline V gene lookup returns CDR1 SNHLY and CDR2 FYNNEI. The V segment lost 7 bases and the J segment 2 bases; nucleotides outside the gene matches: 6. This CDR3 reads CASMPGQITDTQYF. Written as DNA, the CDR3 is TGTGCCAGCATGCCGGGACAGATCACAGATACGCAGTATTTT. The variable domain in full, with the rest retrieved from reference TRBV2 and TRBJ2-3, is EPEVTQTPSHQVTQMGQEVILRCVPISNHLYFYWYRQILGQKVEFLVSFYNNEISEKSEIFDDQFSVERPDGSNFTLKIRSTKLEDSAMYFCASMPGQITDTQYFGPGTRLTVL.

V usage is TRBV28 and J usage is TRBJ2-7; D perhaps matches TRBD1 (6 bases). There are 14 residues in the CDR3. Germline loops: CDR1 MDHEN, CDR2 SYDVKM. Between the trimmed V and J ends, which lost 6 bases and 2 bases, there was a span of 14 bases. Here the CDR3 reads CASRLPQGTYEQYF. The CDR3 DNA reads as TGTGCCAGCAGATTACCACAGGGAACCTACGAGCAGTACTTC.

The chain joins TRBV30 to TRBJ2-7, with no clear D. The CDR3 runs 12 residues. Per germline, CDR1 GTSNPN and CDR2 SVGIG (reference sequence). Deletions cut 2 bases from V and 3 bases from J, with 8 bases between. The CDR3 region has the DNA TGTGCCTGGAGTATCGGGCTCTACGAGCAGTACTTC. Its translation: CAWSIGLYEQYF.

This chain connects TRBV19 to TRBJ2-1; a possible D gene is TRBD1 (6 bases). V lost 3 bases and J lost 7, with 10 bases in between. Germline-derived CDR1 and CDR2 are LNHDA and SQIVND (reference sequence). The CDR3 extends over 13 amino acids. CDR3 sequence: CASSMVGGNEQFF. For the CDR3, the DNA is TGTGCCAGTAGTATGGTAGGGGGTAATGAGCAGTTCTTC.

This clone was detected only once. The chain recombines TRBV28 with TRBJ1-2; TRBD1 aligns across 9 bases. Losses at the gene ends were 5 bases for V and 13 bases for J; bases not matched to a gene: 17. The CDR3 covers 15 residues. Germline V gene data show CDR1 as MDHEN and CDR2 as SYDVKM. The chain's CDR3 is CASSQLLGQGGIATF. The CDR3 bases are TGTGCCAGCAGTCAACTTCTGGGACAGGGAGGAATAGCCACCTTC.

The chain recombines TRBV6-6 with TRBJ1-1; D is uncertain. Looked up from germline, CDR1 is MNHNY and CDR2 is SVGAGI (reference sequence). This CDR3 contains 15 residues. The V end lost 0 bases, the J end lost 2 bases, and 10 bases lay between the germline ends. The CDR3 DNA reads as TGTGCCAGCAGTTACTCGATCGACGGAAACACTGAAGCTTTCTTT. Translated, it gives CASSYSIDGNTEAFF.

The chain employs TRBV27 and TRBJ2-3; no clear D gene. Germline-derived CDR1 and CDR2 are MNHEY and SMNVEV (reference sequence). V shed 3 bases and J shed 2 bases, with 9 bases lying between them. The CDR3 loop spans 14 amino acids. DNA of the CDR3: TGTGCCAGCAGTTTTGTCCCATCCACAGATACGCAGTATTTT. This codes for CASSFVPSTDTQYF.

The V call is TRBV6-4, the J call TRBJ1-1; D not resolved. Germline CDR1 and CDR2: MRHNA and SNTAGT. The CDR3 is made up of 13 amino acids. V dropped 6 bases and J dropped 1 base, with 9 bases sitting between them. DNA of the CDR3: TGTGCCAGCAGGATCGCACCGAACACTGAAGCTTTCTTT. Its translation: CASRIAPNTEAFF.

This rearrangement joins TRBV28 to TRBJ1-2, with D unclear. CDR3 size: 14 residues. V lost 5 bases and J lost 7, with 17 bases in between. CDR1 is MDHEN, CDR2 SYDVKM, per germline. The CDR3 loop reads CASSLWGFSSGYTF. The CDR3 region has the DNA TGTGCCAGCAGTCTTTGGGGATTTAGTAGTGGCTACACCTTC.

CDR3 DNA sequence: TGCGCCAGCTCCAGCGGTTCTGTACGCGATGAGCAGTTCTTC. Encoded protein: CASSSGSVRDEQFF. This chain joins TRBV10-1 and TRBJ2-1; perhaps TRBD2 as D (5 bases). Germline CDR1 reads WNHNN; CDR2 reads SYGVQD (reference sequence). V dropped 8 bases and J dropped 8 bases, with 19 bases sitting between them. The CDR3 extends over 14 amino acids.

V usage is TRBV11-1 and J usage is TRBJ2-2; the D gene is possibly TRBD2 (6 bases). CDR1 is SGHAT, CDR2 FQDESV, per germline (reference sequence). V gave up 0 bases and J gave up 5 bases, with 16 bases separating them. CDR3 length: 17 residues. This chain's CDR3 is CASSLASGGRGTGELFF. The CDR3 DNA follows: TGTGCCAGCAGCTTAGCGTCCGGAGGCCGGGGGACCGGGGAGCTGTTTTTT.

This chain connects TRBV29-1 to TRBJ2-3; 13 nucleotides match TRBD2. J gave up 6 bases and V 1 base, and 4 bases lay outside the gene matches. CDR1 is SQVTM and CDR2 is ANQGSEA in the germline V gene. The CDR3 totals 15 residues. The CDR3 reads CSVEGTSGSKDTQYF. CDR3 nucleotides: TGCAGCGTTGAAGGGACTAGCGGGAGTAAGGATACGCAGTATTTT.

Worth noting for this clone: Sequence at one end of the junction differs from germline and may be a read error. V usage is TRBV19 and J usage is TRBJ2-2, with D perhaps matching TRBD1 or TRBD2 (5 bases each). The CDR3 spans 13 residues. Germline V gene lookup returns CDR1 LNHDA and CDR2 SQIVND (reference sequence). Written as DNA, the CDR3 is TGTGCCAGTAGTGGACAAAGACCCGGGGAGCTATTTTTT. Protein sequence: CASSGQRPGELFF. Using reference TRBV19 and TRBJ2-2 for the parts outside the CDR3, the full variable domain is DGGITQSPKYLFRKEGQNVTLSCEQNLNHDAMYWYRQDPGQGLRLIYYSQIVNDFQKGDIAEGYSVSREKKESFPLTVTSAQKNPTAFYLCASSGQRPGELFFGEGSRLTVL.

J is TRBJ1-1 and V is TRBV5-4; weak D call: TRBD1 (6 bases). V was shortened by 1 base and J by 5 bases, with 18 bases between the two germline ends. The CDR3 extends over 16 amino acids. Germline lookup yields CDR1 SGHNT and CDR2 YYREEE (reference sequence). The CDR3 DNA sequence: TGTGCCAGCAGCTTGACGGGGGCATATGGTGGAACTGAAGCTTTCTTT. Its protein product is CASSLTGAYGGTEAFF.

This chain joins TRBV7-9 and TRBJ2-2; D not certain. Germline CDR1 is SEHNR and CDR2 is FQNEAQ (reference sequence). V lost 4 bases to trimming and J lost 7 bases, with 22 bases between them. CDR3 length equals 17 residues. In nucleotides, the CDR3 is TGTGCCAGCAGCTCCACTTCAGACCTCAAGATTCGCGGGGAGCTGTTTTTT. It encodes CASSSTSDLKIRGELFF. Combining the CDR3 with reference TRBV7-9 and TRBJ2-2 gives the whole variable domain DTGVSQNPRHKITKRGQNVTFRCDPISEHNRLYWYRQTLGQGPEFLTYFQNEAQLEKSRLLSDRFSAERPKGSFSTLEIQRTEQGDSAMYLCASSSTSDLKIRGELFFGEGSRLTVL.